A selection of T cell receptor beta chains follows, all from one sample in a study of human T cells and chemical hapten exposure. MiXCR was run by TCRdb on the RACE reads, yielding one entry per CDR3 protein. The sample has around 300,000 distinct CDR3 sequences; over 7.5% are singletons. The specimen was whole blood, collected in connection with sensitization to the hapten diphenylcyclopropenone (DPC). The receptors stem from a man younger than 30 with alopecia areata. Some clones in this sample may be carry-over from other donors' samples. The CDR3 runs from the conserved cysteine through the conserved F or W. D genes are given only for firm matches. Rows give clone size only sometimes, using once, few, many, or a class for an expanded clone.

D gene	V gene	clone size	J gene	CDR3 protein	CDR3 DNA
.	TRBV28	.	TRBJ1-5	CASSFNVLTFQHF	TGTGCCAGCAGTTTTAATGTCCTAACTTTCCAGCATTTT
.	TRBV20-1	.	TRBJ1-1	CSAALAGGGTEAFF	TGCAGTGCTGCCCTCGCCGGGGGGGGAACTGAAGCTTTCTTT
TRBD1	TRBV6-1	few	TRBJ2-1	CPSRGQGRNEQFF	TGTCCCAGCAGGGGACAGGGACGCAATGAGCAGTTCTTC
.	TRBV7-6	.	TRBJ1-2	CASSATGGNYGYTF	TGTGCCAGCAGCGCGACAGGAGGGAACTATGGCTACACCTTC
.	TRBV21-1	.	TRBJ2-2	CASSKGATDTNTGELFF	TGTGCCAGCAGCAAAGGGGCGACGGATACGAACACCGGGGAGCTGTTTTTT
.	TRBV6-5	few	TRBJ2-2	CASSYVWGGELFF	TGTGCCAGCAGTTACGTGTGGGGCGGGGAGCTGTTTTTT
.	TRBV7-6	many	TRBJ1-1	CASSARFRGSVEAFF	TGTGCCAGCAGCGCACGTTTCAGGGGATCCGTTGAAGCTTTCTTT
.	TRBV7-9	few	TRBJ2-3	CASSRLITDTQYF	TGTGCCAGCAGTCGTCTAATCACAGATACGCAGTATTTT
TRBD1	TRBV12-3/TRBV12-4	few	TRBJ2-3	CASSGPGQPNTDTQYF	TGTGCCAGCAGTGGGCCGGGACAGCCAAACACAGATACGCAGTATTTT
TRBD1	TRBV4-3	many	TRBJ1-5	CASSQTGAGQPQHF	TGCGCCAGCAGCCAAACAGGGGCGGGACAGCCCCAGCATTTT
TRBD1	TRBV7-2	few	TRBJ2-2	CASSLTGGSTGELFF	TGTGCCAGCAGCTTGACAGGGGGTAGCACCGGGGAGCTGTTTTTT
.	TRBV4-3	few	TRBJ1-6	CASSQVGSSYNSPLHF	TGCGCCAGCAGCCAAGTGGGGTCCTCCTATAATTCACCCCTCCACTTT
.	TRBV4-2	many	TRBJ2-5	CASSQTGLPEETQYF	TGTGCCAGCAGCCAAACGGGACTCCCCGAAGAGACCCAGTACTTC
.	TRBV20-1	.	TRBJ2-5	CSATALRQDVAQYF	TGCAGTGCAACCGCCCTCCGACAGGACGTGGCCCAGTACTTC
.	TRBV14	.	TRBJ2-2	CASSPTMGGELFF	TGTGCCAGCAGCCCGACCATGGGCGGGGAGCTGTTTTTT
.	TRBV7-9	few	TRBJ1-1	CASSKITEAFF	TGTGCCAGCAGCAAGATCACTGAAGCTTTCTTT
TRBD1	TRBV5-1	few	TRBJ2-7	CASSLPGGQSEQYF	TGCGCCAGCAGCTTGCCAGGGGGCCAAAGTGAGCAGTACTTC
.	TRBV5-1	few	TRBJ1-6	CASSLEGPSYNSPLHF	TGCGCCAGCAGCTTGGAGGGACCGTCCTATAATTCACCCCTCCACTTT
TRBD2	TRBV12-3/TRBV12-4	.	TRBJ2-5	CASSLLGLAGAKAETQYF	TGTGCCAGCAGTTTATTGGGACTAGCGGGGGCCAAGGCGGAGACCCAGTACTTC
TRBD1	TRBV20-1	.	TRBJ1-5	CSARAARGQLEPQHF	TGCAGTGCTAGAGCGGCCAGGGGGCAGTTGGAGCCCCAGCATTTT
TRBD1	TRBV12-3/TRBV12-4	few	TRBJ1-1	CASRQTHSRDSEAFF	TGTGCCAGCAGACAAACTCATTCCCGGGACAGTGAAGCTTTCTTT
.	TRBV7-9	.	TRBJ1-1	CASSPIDRQTEAFF	TGTGCCAGCAGCCCGATCGACAGGCAAACTGAAGCTTTCTTT
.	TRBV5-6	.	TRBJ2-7	CASSLDQGHEQYF	TGTGCCAGCAGCTTGGATCAGGGTCACGAGCAGTACTTC
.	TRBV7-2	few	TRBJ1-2	CASSLRQNYGYTF	TGTGCCAGCAGCTTAAGACAGAACTATGGCTACACCTTC
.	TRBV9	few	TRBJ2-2	CASSVDGGIVTGELFF	TGTGCCAGCAGCGTAGACGGAGGGATCGTGACCGGGGAGCTGTTTTTT
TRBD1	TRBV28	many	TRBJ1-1	CASSRDRGEAFF	TGTGCCAGCAGCCGAGACAGGGGTGAAGCTTTCTTT
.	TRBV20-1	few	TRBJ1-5	CSAGGQGKPQHF	TGCAGTGCCGGGGGGCAGGGTAAGCCCCAGCATTTT
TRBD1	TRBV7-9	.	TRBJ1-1	CAGNDRGKNTEAFF	TGTGCCGGGAACGACAGGGGAAAGAACACTGAAGCTTTCTTT
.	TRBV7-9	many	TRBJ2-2	CASSLQGSSTGELFF	TGTGCCAGCAGCTTACAGGGCAGTAGCACCGGGGAGCTGTTTTTT
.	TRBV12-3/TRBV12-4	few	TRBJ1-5	CASSPGDRRGNQPQHF	TGTGCCAGCAGTCCCGGAGACAGGAGGGGAAATCAGCCCCAGCATTTT
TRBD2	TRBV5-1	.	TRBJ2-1	CASRLLAGPYNEQFF	TGCGCCAGCAGGCTACTAGCGGGCCCCTACAATGAGCAGTTCTTC
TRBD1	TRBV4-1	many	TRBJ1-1	CASSQGAQGPMNTEAFF	TGCGCCAGCAGCCAAGGGGCACAGGGGCCCATGAACACTGAAGCTTTCTTT
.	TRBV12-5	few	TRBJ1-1	CASGLAGSDTEAFF	TGTGCTAGTGGTTTGGCAGGATCGGACACTGAAGCTTTCTTT
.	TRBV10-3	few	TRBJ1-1	CAISLGQNTEAFF	TGTGCCATCAGCTTGGGCCAGAACACTGAAGCTTTCTTT
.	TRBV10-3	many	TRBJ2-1	CAISESGAEQFF	TGTGCCATCAGTGAGTCTGGGGCTGAGCAGTTCTTC
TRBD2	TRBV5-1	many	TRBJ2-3	CASSSSTSGTDTQYF	TGCGCCAGCAGCTCCAGTACTAGCGGCACAGATACGCAGTATTTT
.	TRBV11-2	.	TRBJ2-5	CASSLDLVTSQETQYF	TGTGCCAGCAGCTTAGATCTAGTGACTAGCCAAGAGACCCAGTACTTC
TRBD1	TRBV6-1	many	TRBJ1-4	CASSDLDRDEKLFF	TGTGCCAGCAGTGATCTGGACAGGGATGAAAAACTGTTTTTT
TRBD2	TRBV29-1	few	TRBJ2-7	CSVAWEGEQYF	TGCAGCGTTGCTTGGGAGGGCGAGCAGTACTTC
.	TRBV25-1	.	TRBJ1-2	CASSERQGYGYTF	TGTGCCAGCAGTGAAAGGCAGGGCTATGGCTACACCTTC
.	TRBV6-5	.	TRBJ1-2	CASSYSGTRVYGYTF	TGTGCCAGCAGTTACTCGGGGACACGCGTCTATGGCTACACCTTC
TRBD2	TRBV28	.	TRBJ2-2	CASSLLSGVAGELFF	TGTGCCAGCAGTTTATTGAGCGGGGTGGCCGGGGAGCTGTTTTTT
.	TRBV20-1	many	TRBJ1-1	CSAYWGARAFF	TGCAGTGCCTACTGGGGAGCACGGGCTTTCTTT
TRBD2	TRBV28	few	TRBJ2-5	CASSPFREGETQYF	TGTGCCAGCAGCCCCTTCAGGGAGGGAGAGACCCAGTACTTC
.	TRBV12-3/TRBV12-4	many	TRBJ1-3	CASSLWVLSSGNTIYF	TGTGCCAGCAGTTTATGGGTCTTGAGCTCTGGAAACACCATATATTTT
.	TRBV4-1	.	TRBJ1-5	CASSQTAGRYQPQHF	TGCGCCAGCAGCCAAACGGCAGGGAGGTATCAGCCCCAGCATTTT
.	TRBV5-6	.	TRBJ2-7	CASSTDVNYEQYF	TGTGCCAGCAGCACGGACGTCAACTACGAGCAGTACTTC
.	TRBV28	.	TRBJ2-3	CASSLSTQGFTDTQYF	TGTGCCAGCAGTTTATCTACTCAGGGGTTCACAGATACGCAGTATTTT
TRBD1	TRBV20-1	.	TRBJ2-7	CSARGAGGEYEQYF	TGCAGTGCTAGGGGAGCAGGGGGCGAGTACGAGCAGTACTTC
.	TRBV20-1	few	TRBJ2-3	CSARPRFGMKDTQYF	TGCAGTGCTAGGCCCCGATTTGGGATGAAAGATACGCAGTATTTT